This T cell receptor beta chain emerged from a study of T cell clones after liver transplantation. In the study overall: Standard immunosuppression, with no induction, continued until 12-24 months after transplant. Overall study results and limits: These preliminary findings come from unstandardized post-transplant sampling times. Graft donor-reactive T cells may have migrated into the graft rather than being deleted.

Data came from immunoSEQ multiplex PCR; TCRdb stores just in-frame clones and leaves some out. The table lists roughly 2,000 clones, 31% of them singletons. This clone was seen more than once but under ten times. Its cognate antigen is unknown. TCRbeta sequences of proliferating CFSE-low MLR cells were labeled alloreactive. Stimulators were graft donor PBMCs, splenocytes, lymph-node cells, or third-party PBMCs for pre-transplant recipient cells. The sequence was collected from a human patient who received a liver transplant. Some T cells may be supplied by the graft donor. Sequencing was done on a sample of CD8+ T cells from cultured PBMCs.

CDR3 bases: TGTGCCAGCAGTTTAAGTCAGGGGACTCAGCCCCAGCATTTT. It codes for CASSLSQGTQPQHF. The chain recombines TRBV5-6 with TRBJ1-5, with a weak D call TRBD1 (6 bases). The germline V and J ends were trimmed by 5 bases and 6 bases, with 15 bases remaining between them. Germline V gives CDR1 SGHDT, CDR2 YYEEEE. This CDR3 is built from 14 residues.